The 14 T cell receptor beta chains below come from one sample, sequenced in a study of blood T cells in healthy people across ages. Alongside a J-beta primer mix, a sample-barcoded 5' primer served in a second PCR lasting roughly 6 to 11 cycles. TCRdb called the 5' RACE reads again in MiXCR, with one record for every CDR3 protein. Here the sample spans 800,000 or so distinct CDR3 sequences, 20% to 25% being singletons. These same records also appear under a second study, on T cells of mothers and their children.

Sequences were obtained from blood. Source of these receptors: a boy younger than 18 in good health.

This clonotype was observed a handful of times. The rearrangement uses TRBV28 and TRBJ2-2, with TRBD1 as a possible D gene (5 bases). CDR1 and CDR2 (germline): MDHEN, SYDVKM. V lost 2 bases and J lost 4, with 8 bases in between. This CDR3 has 14 amino acids. The CDR3 spells CASSLGASTGELFF. In nucleotides, the CDR3 is TGTGCCAGCAGTTTAGGGGCCAGCACCGGGGAGCTGTTTTTT.

The sample holds a few counts of this clonotype. The chain recombines TRBV6-6 with TRBJ1-6; TRBD1 agrees at 7 bases. Germline V gene sequence: CDR1 MNHNY, CDR2 SVGAGI (reference sequence). J was trimmed by 7 bases and V by 4 bases; bases with no gene match: 4. This CDR3 region has 14 residues. CDR3 loop: CASSSSGGNSPLHF. The CDR3 region has the DNA TGTGCCAGCAGTTCGTCAGGGGGGAATTCACCCCTCCACTTT.

The rearrangement links TRBV7-9 to TRBJ2-5, with 7 bases aligning to TRBD2. The J call is doubtful: the DNA matches TRBJ2-7 better. Germline CDR1 and CDR2: SEHNR and FQNEAQ (reference sequence). The CDR3 is 13 residues long. Here the CDR3 DNA reads TGTGCCAGCAGCTTACCTAGCGGCAGCGAGCAGTACTTC. This gives the protein CASSLPSGSEQYF.

This sequence joins TRBV28 and TRBJ2-7; weak D call: TRBD2 (5 bases). V was clipped by 6 bases and J by 0 bases, with 15 bases between them. CDR1 and CDR2 from the germline V gene are MDHEN and SYDVKM. The CDR3 has 15 residues. The CDR3 spells CASSPVRRSSYEQYF. Here the CDR3 DNA reads TGTGCCAGCAGCCCGGTGAGGAGGAGCTCCTACGAGCAGTACTTC. The full variable domain, in which reference TRBV28 and TRBJ2-7 provide the parts outside the CDR3, is DVKVTQSSRYLVKRTGEKVFLECVQDMDHENMFWYRQDPGLGLRLIYFSYDVKMKEKGDIPEGYSVSREKKERFSLILESASTNQTSMYLCASSPVRRSSYEQYFGPGTRLTVT.

This sequence joins TRBV4-3 and TRBJ2-5; 11 bases fit TRBD1. This CDR3 has 15 residues. Germline CDR1 is LGHNA and CDR2 is YSLEER. The J segment lost 7 bases and the V segment lost 4 bases, leaving 8 bases of the junction unmatched. CDR3 region: CASSPGQGAVVTQYF. The CDR3 DNA reads TGCGCCAGCAGCCCAGGACAGGGGGCGGTTGTGACCCAGTACTTC.

The chain joins TRBV29-1 to TRBJ2-7; 12 nucleotides line up with TRBD2. V trimming: 6 bases; J trimming: 4 bases; junction bases outside the gene matches: 7. The CDR3 covers 14 residues. Germline V lookup: CDR1 SQVTM, CDR2 ANQGSEA. The CDR3 DNA sequence: TGCAGCGTCCTTGGACTAGCGGGAATTTACGAGCAGTACTTC. Translated: CSVLGLAGIYEQYF.

V is TRBV7-2 and J is TRBJ2-1, with a weak D call TRBD2 (5 bases). This CDR3 contains 15 residues. From germline, CDR1 is SGHTA and CDR2 FQGNSA. The V end lost 1 base, the J end lost 6 bases, and 13 bases lay between the germline ends. CDR3 bases: TGTGCCAGCAGCTTAGGAACCCTCCTAGCCAATGAGCAGTTCTTC. Translated: CASSLGTLLANEQFF.

The genes are TRBV14 and TRBJ2-5, with a weak D call TRBD2 (6 bases). V was shortened by 4 bases and J by 1 base, with 13 bases between the two germline ends. Per germline, CDR1 SGHDN and CDR2 FVKESK. This CDR3 comprises 15 residues. CDR3 in amino acids: CASSPWRGAQETQYF. CDR3 in DNA: TGTGCCAGCAGCCCATGGCGCGGGGCCCAAGAGACCCAGTACTTC. Combining the CDR3 with reference TRBV14 and TRBJ2-5 gives the whole variable domain EAGVTQFPSHSVIEKGQTVTLRCDPISGHDNLYWYRRVMGKEIKFLLHFVKESKQDESGMPNNRFLAERTGGTYSTLKVQPAELEDSGVYFCASSPWRGAQETQYFGPGTRLLVL.

This chain connects TRBV7-2 to TRBJ2-1, with D perhaps matching TRBD2 (5 bases). CDR1 and CDR2 (germline): SGHTA, FQGNSA. The CDR3 runs 15 residues. Trimming removed 6 bases from V and 6 bases from J, with 18 bases in between. Written as DNA, the CDR3 is TGTGCCAGCAGTTTTAGTGGAGGATTTGGCAATGAGCAGTTCTTC. It specifies CASSFSGGFGNEQFF.

The V call is TRBV4-2, the J call TRBJ2-5, with 10 bases aligning to TRBD1. The DNA end is a closer match to TRBJ2-1, so the J assignment may be wrong. There are 16 residues in the CDR3. Germline CDR1 and CDR2: LGHNA and YNFKEQ. This CDR3 is CASSQDDRGRLDEQFF. The CDR3 DNA follows: TGTGCCAGCAGCCAGGACGACAGGGGGCGCCTCGATGAGCAGTTCTTC.

In its sample, this clonotype was seen a few times. The chain has TRBV5-1 and TRBJ1-1; 9 bases line up with TRBD1. Germline values: CDR1 SGHRS, CDR2 YFSETQ. The V gene end was trimmed by 4 bases and the J gene end by 4 bases; junction bases not matched to a gene: 8. The CDR3 covers 15 residues. The CDR3 sequence: CASSPLQGAVTEAFF. The CDR3, as DNA: TGCGCCAGCAGCCCTTTACAGGGGGCTGTCACTGAAGCTTTCTTT.

The chain has TRBV7-9 and TRBJ1-6; D is uncertain. The CDR3 has 14 amino acids. Per the germline V gene, CDR1 is SEHNR and CDR2 is FQNEAQ (reference sequence). Deletions cut 1 base from V and 8 bases from J, with 9 bases between. The CDR3 coding sequence is TGTGCCAGCAGCTTAGATCCCGGGTATTCACCCCTCCACTTT. Protein product: CASSLDPGYSPLHF.

The chain links TRBV4-2 to TRBJ2-5, with D uncertain. The J call may be faulty, since TRBJ2-1 better matches the DNA end. Germline lookup yields CDR1 LGHNA and CDR2 YNFKEQ. This CDR3 comprises 12 residues. The CDR3 loop is CASSQRIHEQFF. The CDR3 DNA is TGTGCCAGCAGCCAACGTATTCATGAGCAGTTCTTC.

This clonotype was detected a few times. The chain couples TRBV28 to TRBJ1-4, with a tentative D call TRBD1 (6 bases). V was pared by 2 bases and J by 0 bases, with 19 bases between. This CDR3 comprises 19 residues. Per the germline V gene, CDR1 is MDHEN and CDR2 is SYDVKM. CDR3 loop: CASSLLNRGKGATNEKLFF. The CDR3 DNA sequence: TGTGCCAGCAGTTTACTTAACAGAGGCAAGGGGGCAACTAATGAAAAACTGTTTTTT.